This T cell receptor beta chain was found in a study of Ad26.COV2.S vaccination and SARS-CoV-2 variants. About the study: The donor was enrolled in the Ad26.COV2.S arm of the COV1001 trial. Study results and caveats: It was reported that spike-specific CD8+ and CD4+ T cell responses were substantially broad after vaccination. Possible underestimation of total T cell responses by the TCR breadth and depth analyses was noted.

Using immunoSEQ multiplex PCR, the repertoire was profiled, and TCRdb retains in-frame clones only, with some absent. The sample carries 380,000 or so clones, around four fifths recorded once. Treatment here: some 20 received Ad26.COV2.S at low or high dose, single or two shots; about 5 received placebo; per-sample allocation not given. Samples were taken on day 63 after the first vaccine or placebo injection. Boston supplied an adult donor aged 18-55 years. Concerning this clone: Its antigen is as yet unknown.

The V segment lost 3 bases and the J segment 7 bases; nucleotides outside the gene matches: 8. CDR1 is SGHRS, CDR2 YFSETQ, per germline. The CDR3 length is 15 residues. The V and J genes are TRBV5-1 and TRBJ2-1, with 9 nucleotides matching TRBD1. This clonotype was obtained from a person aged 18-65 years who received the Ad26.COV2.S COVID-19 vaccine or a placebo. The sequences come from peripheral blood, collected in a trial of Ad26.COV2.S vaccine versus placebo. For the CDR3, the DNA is TGCGCCAGCAGCTACACCGGGACAGGGAGTAATGAGCAGTTCTTC. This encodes CASSYTGTGSNEQFF.